These 2 T cell receptor beta chains came from one sample sequenced in a study of T cell responses to AZD1222 COVID-19 vaccine. Here immunoSEQ multiplex PCR was the method, and the copy in TCRdb shows in-frame clones only, minus some. Here the sample spans more than 150,000 clones, around 90% being singletons. Sequenced material: peripheral blood, taken 28 days after the second AZD1222 dose. These receptors were collected from an adult who received the AZD1222 COVID-19 vaccine.

A few counts support this clone. The chain couples TRBV7-9 to TRBJ2-1; maybe TRBD2 (5 bases). CDR1 is SEHNR and CDR2 is FQNEAQ in the germline V gene (reference sequence). The CDR3 runs 15 residues. Between the trimmed V and J ends, which lost 4 bases and 3 bases, there was a span of 13 bases. The CDR3 is CASSSLKRHYNEQFF. The CDR3 nucleotides read TGTGCCAGCAGCTCCCTGAAGCGGCACTACAATGAGCAGTTCTTC.

The V call is TRBV9, the J call TRBJ2-5; D is uncertain. Deletions cut 0 bases from V and 2 bases from J, with 14 bases between. The V gene's germline CDR1 is SGDLS and CDR2 YYNGEE. The CDR3 sequence is 16 residues long. Here the CDR3 reads CASSVDSAPRQETQYF. CDR3 in DNA: TGTGCCAGCAGCGTAGATTCAGCCCCGCGGCAAGAGACCCAGTACTTC.